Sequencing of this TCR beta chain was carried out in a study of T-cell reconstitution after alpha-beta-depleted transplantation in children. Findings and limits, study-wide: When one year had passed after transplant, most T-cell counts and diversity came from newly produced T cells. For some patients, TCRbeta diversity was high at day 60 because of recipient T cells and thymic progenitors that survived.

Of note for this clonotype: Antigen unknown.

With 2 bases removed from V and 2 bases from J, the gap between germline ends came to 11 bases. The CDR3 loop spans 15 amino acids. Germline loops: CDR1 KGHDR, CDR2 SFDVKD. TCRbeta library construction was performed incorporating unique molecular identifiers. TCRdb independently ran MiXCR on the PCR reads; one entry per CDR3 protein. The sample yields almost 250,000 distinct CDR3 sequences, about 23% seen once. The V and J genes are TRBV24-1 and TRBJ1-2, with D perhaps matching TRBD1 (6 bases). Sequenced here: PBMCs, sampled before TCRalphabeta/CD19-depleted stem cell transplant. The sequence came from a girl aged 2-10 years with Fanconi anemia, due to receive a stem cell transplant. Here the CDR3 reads CATSDSSRGNYGYTF. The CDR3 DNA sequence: TGTGCCACCAGTGATTCCTCCAGGGGAAACTATGGCTACACCTTC.